Listed below are T cell receptor beta chains from one sample, sequenced in a study of blood T cell repertoires in COVID-19. Only in-frame clones appear in the TCRdb table, and some are missing; sequencing was by immunoSEQ multiplex PCR. Here the sample spans about 110,000 clones, 80% to 90% being singletons. Sequencing was done on a sample of peripheral blood. All receptors derive from a man in his forties or fifties with active or convalescent COVID-19. Both conserved end residues are part of each CDR3. The order of the fields is J gene, clone size, D gene, V gene, CDR3 protein, CDR3 DNA. D genes are given only for firm matches. Only part of the rows carry a size: once, few, many, or a class if the clone is expanded.

j_gene: TRBJ2-7; abundance: .; d_gene: .; v_gene: TRBV6-5; CDR3aa: CASRDSSYEQYF; CDR3nt: TGTGCCAGCAGGGACAGTAGCTACGAGCAGTACTTC
j_gene: TRBJ1-5; abundance: once; d_gene: .; v_gene: TRBV10-3; CDR3aa: CAIAGGASNQPQHF; CDR3nt: TGTGCCATCGCGGGGGGCGCGAGCAATCAGCCCCAGCATTTT
j_gene: TRBJ2-5; abundance: once; d_gene: .; v_gene: TRBV27; CDR3aa: CASSHGTGVTSGIQETQYF; CDR3nt: TGTGCCAGCAGCCATGGGACAGGGGTAACTAGCGGGATTCAAGAGACCCAGTACTTC
j_gene: TRBJ1-2; abundance: .; d_gene: TRBD1; v_gene: TRBV5-1; CDR3aa: CASSLARTGRGYTF; CDR3nt: TGCGCCAGCAGCTTGGCCCGGACAGGGAGAGGCTACACCTTC
j_gene: TRBJ1-3; abundance: .; d_gene: .; v_gene: TRBV5-1; CDR3aa: CASSPLTGGYTIYF; CDR3nt: TGCGCCAGCAGCCCCCTTACAGGCGGATACACCATATATTTT
j_gene: TRBJ1-1; abundance: .; d_gene: .; v_gene: TRBV12-3/TRBV12-4; CDR3aa: CASSFVLDSEAFF; CDR3nt: TGTGCCAGCAGTTTCGTCCTAGACAGTGAAGCTTTCTTT
j_gene: TRBJ1-3; abundance: .; d_gene: .; v_gene: TRBV11-2; CDR3aa: CASSSLRSNSGNTIYF; CDR3nt: TGTGCCAGCAGCTCGTTGCGATCCAACTCTGGAAACACCATATATTTT
j_gene: TRBJ2-1; abundance: .; d_gene: .; v_gene: TRBV29-1; CDR3aa: CSVYTGTLAYNEQFF; CDR3nt: TGCAGCGTTTACACCGGGACTCTTGCCTACAATGAGCAGTTCTTC
j_gene: TRBJ1-2; abundance: .; d_gene: .; v_gene: TRBV6-6; CDR3aa: CASSTSLADGYTF; CDR3nt: TGTGCCAGCAGTACTTCTCTGGCGGATGGCTACACCTTC
j_gene: TRBJ1-1; abundance: .; d_gene: .; v_gene: TRBV19; CDR3aa: CASSSGRLESTEAFF; CDR3nt: TGTGCCAGTAGTTCGGGTCGCTTAGAAAGCACTGAAGCTTTCTTT
j_gene: TRBJ1-6; abundance: .; d_gene: TRBD1; v_gene: TRBV6-2/TRBV6-3; CDR3aa: CASSFGQGNSPLHF; CDR3nt: TGTGCCAGCAGTTTCGGACAGGGAAATTCACCCCTCCACTTT
j_gene: TRBJ1-5; abundance: .; d_gene: TRBD1; v_gene: TRBV28; CDR3aa: CASSSPGQGFNQPQHF; CDR3nt: TGTGCCAGCAGTTCACCGGGACAGGGCTTCAATCAGCCCCAGCATTTT
j_gene: TRBJ1-1; abundance: .; d_gene: .; v_gene: TRBV18; CDR3aa: CASSPPGAGLGTEAFF; CDR3nt: TGTGCCAGCTCACCACCTGGGGCAGGGCTGGGCACTGAAGCTTTCTTT
j_gene: TRBJ2-6; abundance: .; d_gene: .; v_gene: TRBV25-1; CDR3aa: CASSATGISGANVLTF; CDR3nt: TGTGCCAGCAGTGCCACAGGGATCTCTGGGGCCAACGTCCTGACTTTC
j_gene: TRBJ1-1; abundance: .; d_gene: TRBD1; v_gene: TRBV10-2; CDR3aa: CASILDRGITEAFF; CDR3nt: TGCGCCAGCATCCTGGACAGGGGGATCACTGAAGCTTTCTTT
j_gene: TRBJ2-1; abundance: .; d_gene: .; v_gene: TRBV27; CDR3aa: CASSFGLYNEQFF; CDR3nt: TGTGCCAGCAGTTTTGGACTGTACAATGAGCAGTTCTTC
j_gene: TRBJ2-2; abundance: .; d_gene: .; v_gene: TRBV6-5; CDR3aa: CASSYPGGWNTGELFF; CDR3nt: TGTGCCAGCAGTTACCCCGGGGGTTGGAACACCGGGGAGCTGTTTTTT
j_gene: TRBJ1-2; abundance: .; d_gene: .; v_gene: TRBV2; CDR3aa: CASSGQYGYTF; CDR3nt: TGTGCCAGCAGCGGACAGTATGGCTACACCTTC
j_gene: TRBJ1-1; abundance: once; d_gene: TRBD1; v_gene: TRBV9; CDR3aa: CASSVGQGRTEAFF; CDR3nt: TGTGCCAGCAGCGTCGGACAGGGTCGGACTGAAGCTTTCTTT
j_gene: TRBJ1-1; abundance: .; d_gene: .; v_gene: TRBV19; CDR3aa: CASKQGYLTEAFF; CDR3nt: TGTGCCAGTAAGCAGGGATACCTCACTGAAGCTTTCTTT
j_gene: TRBJ2-7; abundance: .; d_gene: .; v_gene: TRBV15; CDR3aa: CATSRDRGTSGEQYF; CDR3nt: TGTGCCACCAGCAGAGATCGGGGGACCTCTGGCGAGCAGTACTTC
j_gene: TRBJ2-5; abundance: .; d_gene: .; v_gene: TRBV19; CDR3aa: CASSIRGRSDGETQYF; CDR3nt: TGTGCCAGTAGTATAAGGGGTCGATCCGACGGAGAGACCCAGTACTTC
j_gene: TRBJ2-7; abundance: .; d_gene: .; v_gene: TRBV2; CDR3aa: CASSEEGYEQYF; CDR3nt: TGTGCCAGCAGTGAGGAGGGCTACGAGCAGTACTTC
j_gene: TRBJ1-2; abundance: .; d_gene: .; v_gene: TRBV6-5; CDR3aa: CASSTGLYGYTF; CDR3nt: TGTGCCAGCAGTACAGGGCTCTATGGCTACACCTTC
j_gene: TRBJ2-7; abundance: .; d_gene: .; v_gene: TRBV4-1; CDR3aa: CASSKGRDFYEQYF; CDR3nt: TGCGCCAGCAGCAAAGGCAGGGACTTCTACGAGCAGTACTTC
j_gene: TRBJ1-5; abundance: .; d_gene: TRBD1; v_gene: TRBV12-3/TRBV12-4; CDR3aa: CATTGGNQPQHF; CDR3nt: TGTGCCACTACAGGGGGCAATCAGCCCCAGCATTTT
j_gene: TRBJ1-5; abundance: .; d_gene: .; v_gene: TRBV23-1; CDR3aa: CASSPIPTGPQHF; CDR3nt: TGCGCCAGCAGTCCCATTCCAACTGGGCCCCAGCATTTT
j_gene: TRBJ1-1; abundance: .; d_gene: .; v_gene: TRBV5-1; CDR3aa: CASSLQVSNTEAFF; CDR3nt: TGCGCCAGCAGCTTACAGGTCTCGAACACTGAAGCTTTCTTT
j_gene: TRBJ2-3; abundance: .; d_gene: .; v_gene: TRBV7-3; CDR3aa: CASSPQADTDTQYF; CDR3nt: TGTGCCAGCAGCCCACAGGCGGACACAGATACGCAGTATTTT
j_gene: TRBJ2-7; abundance: .; d_gene: TRBD2; v_gene: TRBV5-1; CDR3aa: CASSWILASDEQYF; CDR3nt: TGCGCCAGCAGCTGGATACTAGCGAGCGACGAGCAGTACTTC
j_gene: TRBJ2-2; abundance: .; d_gene: .; v_gene: TRBV28; CDR3aa: CACHGSGVGNTGELFF; CDR3nt: TGTGCCTGCCATGGTTCGGGAGTGGGGAACACCGGGGAGCTGTTTTTT
j_gene: TRBJ1-5; abundance: .; d_gene: TRBD1; v_gene: TRBV28; CDR3aa: CASTLDRGNQPQHF; CDR3nt: TGTGCCAGCACACTAGACAGGGGAAATCAGCCCCAGCATTTT
j_gene: TRBJ1-1; abundance: .; d_gene: .; v_gene: TRBV6-5; CDR3aa: CASSLWDKEAFF; CDR3nt: TGTGCCAGCAGTTTATGGGACAAAGAAGCTTTCTTT
j_gene: TRBJ2-5; abundance: .; d_gene: TRBD2; v_gene: TRBV7-2; CDR3aa: CASSPLAGSFQETQYF; CDR3nt: TGTGCCAGCAGCCCCTTAGCGGGATCCTTCCAAGAGACCCAGTACTTC
j_gene: TRBJ2-1; abundance: .; d_gene: TRBD2; v_gene: TRBV19; CDR3aa: CASSIAGGRINEQFF; CDR3nt: TGTGCCAGTAGTATAGCGGGAGGGCGGATCAATGAGCAGTTCTTC
j_gene: TRBJ1-1; abundance: .; d_gene: .; v_gene: TRBV5-8; CDR3aa: CASSLFTEAFF; CDR3nt: TGTGCCAGCAGCCTCTTTACTGAAGCTTTCTTT
j_gene: TRBJ1-2; abundance: .; d_gene: .; v_gene: TRBV4-1; CDR3aa: CASSLQGGYGYTF; CDR3nt: TGCGCCAGCAGCCTACAGGGTGGCTATGGCTACACCTTC